The 30 T cell receptor beta chains in this list originate from one sample, sequenced in a study of blood T cell repertoires in COVID-19. Generated by immunoSEQ multiplex PCR, the TCRdb table keeps only in-frame clones and is missing some. The sample lists 200,000 to 250,000 clones; roughly 80% were seen once. Sequenced input: peripheral blood. The origin of the receptors is a woman older than 75 with acute or convalescent COVID-19.

The V gene is TRBV5-6, the J gene TRBJ1-4, with 7 bases that match TRBD1. Trimming cost V 5 bases and J 8 bases; bases outside gene matches: 6. Germline V lookup: CDR1 SGHDT, CDR2 YYEEEE. The CDR3 length is 13 residues. CDR3 nucleotides: TGTGCCAGCAGGCGACAGGGATCAGAAAAACTGTTTTTT. This encodes CASRRQGSEKLFF.

The chain couples TRBV18 to TRBJ2-2; tentative D call: TRBD2 (6 bases). Germline V CDR1 and CDR2: KGHSH, LQKENI. The CDR3 consists of 15 residues. The ends were cut back, 3 bases at V and 8 bases at J, with 16 bases in the middle. CDR3 in DNA: TGTGCCAGCTCACCCGGGACTTTAGCGACGGGGGAGCTGTTTTTT. Its protein product is CASSPGTLATGELFF.

The chain has TRBV5-1 and TRBJ2-3; 15 bases agree with TRBD2. V lost 7 bases, J lost 0 bases, and 12 bases stayed unmatched. This CDR3 contains 19 residues. Germline V gene sequence: CDR1 SGHRS, CDR2 YFSETQ. CDR3 sequence reads: CASHKVGLAGGTSTDTQYF. In DNA, the CDR3 is TGCGCCAGCCATAAAGTGGGACTAGCGGGAGGCACTAGCACAGATACGCAGTATTTT.

The chain is built from TRBV10-3 and TRBJ2-7; a weak D match, TRBD1 (6 bases). The CDR3 runs 13 residues. V lost 3 bases to trimming and J lost 4 bases, with 10 bases between them. Germline CDR1 and CDR2: ENHRY and SYGVKD. The chain's CDR3 is CAISDTGQYEQYF. The CDR3 region has the DNA TGTGCCATCAGTGATACAGGACAGTACGAGCAGTACTTC.

The CDR3 sequence is CASSRQGAATEAFF. The CDR3 bases are TGTGCCAGCAGTAGACAGGGGGCGGCCACTGAAGCTTTCTTT. The chain combines TRBV28 with TRBJ1-1, with 10 positions matching TRBD1. In germline, CDR1 is MDHEN, CDR2 SYDVKM. Trimming took 5 bases from V and 4 from J; bases not matched to a gene: 4. The CDR3 consists of 14 residues.

The chain carries TRBV5-1 and TRBJ1-2; 10 bases fit TRBD1. V gave up 8 bases and J gave up 3 bases; unmatched junction bases: 10. The germline V gene has CDR1 SGHRS and CDR2 YFSETQ. The CDR3 is made up of 15 amino acids. The CDR3 sequence is CASSSTGGADYGYTF. DNA of the CDR3: TGCGCCAGTAGTTCGACAGGGGGCGCTGACTATGGCTACACCTTC.

J is TRBJ1-2 and V is TRBV30; 8 bases match TRBD1. The V gene's germline CDR1 is GTSNPN and CDR2 SVGIG (reference sequence). V was pared by 2 bases and J by 7 bases, with 6 bases of the junction left unmatched. The CDR3 sequence is 13 residues long. The CDR3 protein is CAWSFARGLGYTF. The CDR3 DNA reads as TGTGCCTGGAGTTTTGCCAGGGGGCTTGGCTACACCTTC.

CDR3 sequence: CASSYRISSGNTIYF. The CDR3 DNA reads TGTGCCAGCAGTTACAGGATAAGCTCTGGAAACACCATATATTTT. This chain connects TRBV28 to TRBJ1-3; D is perhaps TRBD1 (5 bases). The V gene's germline CDR1 is MDHEN and CDR2 SYDVKM. Trimming shortened V by 4 bases and J by 0 bases, and 10 bases separated the two germline ends. CDR3 length: 15 amino acids.

The chain uses TRBV6-5 and TRBJ1-5, with 8 bases that match TRBD1. With V trimmed by 6 bases and J by 7 bases, 5 bases remained unmatched. This CDR3 has 13 residues. Per the germline V gene, CDR1 is MNHEY and CDR2 is SVGAGI. The CDR3 spells CASRQGVGQPQHF. The CDR3 coding sequence is TGTGCCAGCAGACAGGGGGTAGGACAGCCCCAGCATTTT.

This chain connects TRBV7-9 to TRBJ1-1, with a tentative D call TRBD1 (6 bases). This CDR3 region has 18 residues. The ends were cut back, 5 bases at V and 1 base at J, with 23 bases in the middle. Germline V gene data show CDR1 as SEHNR and CDR2 as FQNEAQ (reference sequence). CDR3 bases: TGTGCCAGCAGCCAACGCGGGGGCGGAGGCGAGAGGAACACTGAAGCTTTCTTT. The encoded protein is CASSQRGGGGERNTEAFF.

This chain joins TRBV28 and TRBJ2-2, with TRBD1 identical over 7 bases. The CDR3 runs to 16 residues. The germline V gene encodes CDR1 MDHEN and CDR2 SYDVKM. J gave up 4 bases and V 5 bases, and 10 bases lay outside the gene matches. The CDR3 here is CASSGTGAVSTGELFF. CDR3 bases: TGTGCCAGCAGTGGAACAGGGGCGGTTAGCACCGGGGAGCTGTTTTTT.

The rearrangement joins TRBV9 to TRBJ2-5, with TRBD2 identical over 10 bases. There are 17 residues in the CDR3. Looked up from germline, CDR1 is SGDLS and CDR2 is YYNGEE. Trimming took 0 bases from V and 5 from J; bases not matched to a gene: 10. The CDR3 coding sequence is TGTGCCAGCAGCGTAGGGGCTAGCGGGGGATTGAAGGAGACCCAGTACTTC. Translation: CASSVGASGGLKETQYF.

This CDR3 reads CASSGYSNQPQHF. In DNA, the CDR3 is TGTGCCAGCAGTGGTTATAGCAATCAGCCCCAGCATTTT. V and J are TRBV2 and TRBJ1-5; D is ambiguous. Germline values: CDR1 SNHLY, CDR2 FYNNEI. The V and J ends lost 4 bases and 0 bases respectively, with 4 bases between them. This CDR3 has 13 amino acids.

The V gene is TRBV27, the J gene TRBJ1-6, with D possibly matching TRBD1 (5 bases). CDR1 and CDR2 (germline): MNHEY, SMNVEV (reference sequence). V lost 5 bases and J lost 5, with 16 bases in between. The CDR3 sequence is 16 residues long. CDR3 DNA: TGTGCCAGCAGTCGAAAAGCCGGGGGAAATAATTCACCCCTCCACTTT. It is translated as CASSRKAGGNNSPLHF.

The J gene is TRBJ1-2, the V gene TRBV7-2; 10 nucleotides align to TRBD1. The germline CDR1 and CDR2 sequences are SGHTA and FQGNSA. With V trimmed by 4 bases and J by 8 bases, 10 bases remained unmatched. The CDR3 contains 15 residues. In DNA form, the CDR3 reads TGTGCCAGCAGCTCCAAAACAGGACAGGGGGAAGGCTACACCTTC. Translated, it gives CASSSKTGQGEGYTF.

The rearrangement links TRBV7-9 to TRBJ2-3; 8 bases are a match to TRBD1. Losses at the gene ends were 1 base for V and 0 bases for J; bases not matched to a gene: 9. This CDR3 comprises 18 residues. The germline V gene encodes CDR1 SEHNR and CDR2 FQNEAQ (reference sequence). The CDR3 coding sequence is TGTGCCAGCAGCTTAGGACAGGGGTTAACAACTAGCACAGATACGCAGTATTTT. Translating it yields CASSLGQGLTTSTDTQYF.

The rearrangement uses TRBV27 and TRBJ2-2, with TRBD2 matching 9 bases. Germline trimming cut 6 bases from V and 5 bases from J; bases unmatched to any gene: 7. This CDR3 region has 15 residues. From germline, CDR1 is MNHEY and CDR2 SMNVEV (reference sequence). CDR3 amino acids: CASSIAGVLTGELFF. The CDR3 bases are TGTGCCAGCAGCATAGCGGGGGTGCTTACCGGGGAGCTGTTTTTT.

The chain is built from TRBV18 and TRBJ1-4; a weak D match, TRBD1 (5 bases). CDR3 length equals 14 residues. The germline CDR1 and CDR2 sequences are KGHSH and LQKENI. Trimming left V 6 bases short and J 1 base short, with 9 bases between. The CDR3 nucleotides read TGTGCCAGCTCGCGGGGCGGAACTAATGAAAAACTGTTTTTT. As protein: CASSRGGTNEKLFF.

Here the CDR3 DNA reads TGTGCCAGCAGCTCTGGACTGGGGAGGGGCCGAGATGAGCAGTTCTTC. This gives the protein CASSSGLGRGRDEQFF. The chain couples TRBV7-2 to TRBJ2-1, with TRBD2 matching 7 bases. Germline V lookup: CDR1 SGHTA, CDR2 FQGNSA. The length of the CDR3 is 16 residues. V trimming: 4 bases; J trimming: 8 bases; junction bases outside the gene matches: 14. Variable domain in full (rest from reference TRBV7-2 and TRBJ2-1): GAGVSQSPSNKVTEKGKDVELRCDPISGHTALYWYRQSLGQGLEFLIYFQGNSAPDKSGLPSDRFSAERTGGSVSTLTIQRTQQEDSAVYLCASSSGLGRGRDEQFFGPGTRLTVL.

This chain uses TRBV7-3 with TRBJ2-3; 9 bases fit TRBD1. Germline CDR1 and CDR2: SGHTA and FQGTGA. This CDR3 spans 19 amino acids. The ends lost 5 bases at V and 0 bases at J; junction bases unmatched: 15. CDR3 protein: CASSQRPGTGIVSTDTQYF. CDR3 DNA sequence: TGTGCCAGCAGCCAACGTCCCGGGACAGGGATTGTGAGCACAGATACGCAGTATTTT.

This clone was counted only a few times. The J gene is TRBJ2-5, the V gene TRBV7-9; D perhaps matches TRBD2 (6 bases). This CDR3 is 16 amino acids long. Trimming took off 5 bases at V and 7 bases at J, with 23 bases between the two ends. In germline, CDR1 is SEHNR, CDR2 FQNEAQ (reference sequence). The CDR3 nucleotides are TGTGCCAGCAGCGACCGAAGTGATCCGGGGCGGGGGACCCAGTACTTC. Translating gives CASSDRSDPGRGTQYF. The full variable domain, with the rest looked up from reference TRBV7-9 and TRBJ2-5, is DTGVSQNPRHKITKRGQNVTFRCDPISEHNRLYWYRQTLGQGPEFLTYFQNEAQLEKSRLLSDRFSAERPKGSFSTLEIQRTEQGDSAMYLCASSDRSDPGRGTQYFGPGTRLLVL.

The chain employs TRBV9 and TRBJ2-7; D unresolved. Germline assignment: CDR1 SGDLS and CDR2 YYNGEE. The length of the CDR3 is 15 residues. The germline V and J ends were trimmed by 4 bases and 2 bases, with 16 bases remaining between them. The CDR3 protein is CASSPTAEETYEQYF. In DNA form, the CDR3 reads TGTGCCAGCAGCCCGACTGCAGAGGAGACCTACGAGCAGTACTTC.

The chain combines TRBV3-1 (or the pseudogene TRBV3-2) with TRBJ2-7; 10 nucleotides line up with TRBD1. From germline, CDR1 is LGHDT and CDR2 YNNKEL (reference sequence). The CDR3 contains 14 residues. V gave up 7 bases and J gave up 7 bases; unmatched junction bases: 10. CDR3 loop: CASMLTGQGTEQYF. The CDR3 DNA follows: TGTGCCAGCATGCTAACGGGACAGGGGACTGAGCAGTACTTC.

This chain links TRBV15 with TRBJ2-3; 7 bases are a match to TRBD1. Germline CDR1 is LNHNV and CDR2 is YYDKDF (reference sequence). The length of the CDR3 is 15 residues. V lost 1 base, J lost 2 bases, and 3 bases stayed unmatched. In DNA, the CDR3 is TGTGCCACCAGCAGAGGAGGACAGGCCACAGATACGCAGTATTTT. This encodes CATSRGGQATDTQYF.

The gene calls are TRBV29-1 and TRBJ1-6; D might be TRBD1 (6 bases). The length of the CDR3 is 13 residues. The V end lost 4 bases, the J end lost 8 bases, and 12 bases lay between the germline ends. Germline-derived CDR1 and CDR2 are SQVTM and ANQGSEA. The CDR3 nucleotides are TGCAGCGTTGCAACAGGGATGGATTCACCCCTCCACTTT. Protein product: CSVATGMDSPLHF.

Written as DNA, the CDR3 is TGTGCCACCGCACAGGGGTACAATCAGCCCCAGCATTTT. This gives the protein CATAQGYNQPQHF. The chain employs TRBV15 and TRBJ1-5; 7 bases align to TRBD1. Per germline, CDR1 LNHNV and CDR2 YYDKDF (reference sequence). The CDR3 loop spans 13 amino acids. J lost 3 bases, V lost 8 bases, and 4 bases had no gene match.

The chain joins TRBV7-3 to TRBJ1-1; TRBD1 matches 8 bases. Trimming removed 3 bases from V and 1 base from J; junction bases left unmatched: 4. CDR1 SGHTA and CDR2 FQGTGA come from the germline V gene. This CDR3 is 15 amino acids long. CDR3 sequence reads: CASSFGTGTNTEAFF. The CDR3 DNA reads TGTGCCAGCAGCTTCGGGACAGGAACGAACACTGAAGCTTTCTTT. Full variable domain (outside the CDR3, taken from reference TRBV7-3 and TRBJ1-1): GAGVSQTPSNKVTEKGKYVELRCDPISGHTALYWYRQSLGQGPEFLIYFQGTGAADDSGLPNDRFFAVRPEGSVSTLKIQRTERGDSAVYLCASSFGTGTNTEAFFGQGTRLTVV.

The CDR3 sequence is CASSEAGDYGYTF. CDR3 nucleotides: TGTGCCAGCAGTGAAGCAGGGGACTATGGCTACACCTTC. V is TRBV2 and J is TRBJ1-2; D perhaps matches TRBD1 (5 bases). The CDR3 runs 13 residues. Germline V CDR1 and CDR2: SNHLY, FYNNEI. Trimming stripped 0 bases from V and 3 bases from J, with 5 bases between.

The chain couples TRBV6-5 to TRBJ2-1, with D perhaps matching TRBD2 (7 bases). V dropped 5 bases and J dropped 7 bases, with 15 bases sitting between them. CDR1 MNHEY and CDR2 SVGAGI come from the germline V gene. The CDR3 sequence is 14 residues long. The CDR3 bases are TGTGCCAGCAGTCCTTCTCGGGGGGCGAATGAGCAGTTCTTC. The encoded protein is CASSPSRGANEQFF.

This chain connects TRBV9 to TRBJ2-7; D is perhaps TRBD2 (5 bases). V dropped 7 bases and J dropped 7 bases, with 6 bases sitting between them. This CDR3 region has 9 residues. The germline gives CDR1 SGDLS, CDR2 YYNGEE. The DNA for the CDR3 is TGTGCCAGCTGGGAGGAGCAGTACTTC. Translated, it gives CASWEEQYF.